Shown below are 2 T cell receptor beta chains from a single sample sequenced in a study of monozygotic twins with inflammatory bowel disease. TCRdb reanalyzed the 5' RACE reads, giving one entry per CDR3 protein sequence and no DNA. Its table records some 160,000 distinct CDR3 sequences. Sample: blood. The receptors come from a human donor with ulcerative colitis or Crohn's disease, or a healthy co-twin of an affected twin (not recorded which).

This rearrangement joins TRBV7-2 to TRBJ1-2. There are 13 residues in the CDR3. From germline, CDR1 is SGHTA and CDR2 FQGNSA. CDR3 sequence: CASTTSAYYGYTF.

This sequence joins TRBV29-1 and TRBJ2-5. Germline V gene lookup returns CDR1 SQVTM and CDR2 ANQGSEA. The CDR3 is 12 amino acids. CDR3 loop: CSVEETVGTQYF. Variable domain in full (rest from reference TRBV29-1 and TRBJ2-5): SAVISQKPSRDICQRGTSLTIQCQVDSQVTMMFWYRQQPGQSLTLIATANQGSEATYESGFVIDKFPISRPNLTFSTLTVSNMSPEDSSIYLCSVEETVGTQYFGPGTRLLVL.